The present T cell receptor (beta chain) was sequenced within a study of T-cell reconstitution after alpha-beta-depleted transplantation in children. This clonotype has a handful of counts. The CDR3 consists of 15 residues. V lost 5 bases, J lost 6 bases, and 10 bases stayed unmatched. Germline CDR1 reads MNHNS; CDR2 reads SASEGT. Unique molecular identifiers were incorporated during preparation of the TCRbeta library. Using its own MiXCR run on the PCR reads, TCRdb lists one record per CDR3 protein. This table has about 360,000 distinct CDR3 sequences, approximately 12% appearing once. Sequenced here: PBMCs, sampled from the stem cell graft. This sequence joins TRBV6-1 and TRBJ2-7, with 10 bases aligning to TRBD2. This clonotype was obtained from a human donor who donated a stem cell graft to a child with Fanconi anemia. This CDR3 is CASSTGLAGAREQYF. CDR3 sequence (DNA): TGTGCCAGCAGTACGGGGCTAGCGGGGGCCCGCGAGCAGTACTTC.